These 23 T cell receptor beta chains share one sample of origin, sequenced in a study of T cells in Graves' hyperthyroidism and ophthalmopathy. Using RNA transcripts as the source, TCR beta CDR3 regions were amplified. The study used the HTBI primer set for a first-round RT-PCR of the TCR CDR3. TCRdb used MiXCR to reprocess the multiplex PCR reads, holding one entry per CDR3 protein. The sample shows about 840,000 distinct CDR3 sequences, roughly 40% of them seen only once. Source material: blood. The source of these receptors is a man aged 18 to 29 with Graves' hyperthyroidism.

The J gene is TRBJ2-5, the V gene TRBV4-1, with D possibly being TRBD1 or TRBD2 (5 bases each). Trimming pared 4 bases from V and 1 base from J, leaving 13 bases between. Germline V gene lookup returns CDR1 MGHRA and CDR2 YSYEKL. The CDR3 sequence is 15 residues long. The CDR3 DNA reads as TGCGCCAGCAGCCCTCTTGGGGCGGGCCAAGAGACCCAGTACTTC. The encoded protein is CASSPLGAGQETQYF.

This rearrangement joins TRBV7-2 to TRBJ1-4, with D unclear. Germline loops: CDR1 SGHTA, CDR2 FQGNSA. Trimming stripped 5 bases from V and 7 bases from J, with 8 bases between. CDR3 length: 12 amino acids. CDR3 residues: CASSRGSEKLFF. The CDR3 coding sequence is TGTGCCAGCAGCCGAGGAAGTGAAAAACTGTTTTTT.

In its sample, this clonotype was seen many times. The chain couples TRBV29-1 to TRBJ2-7; 8 positions match TRBD2. The CDR3 covers 11 residues. Germline CDR1 is SQVTM and CDR2 is ANQGSEA. J was trimmed by 4 bases and V by 5 bases; bases with no gene match: 1. The CDR3 sequence is CSVREGYEQYF. The CDR3 DNA follows: TGCAGCGTTCGGGAGGGGTACGAGCAGTACTTC.

This clonotype was seen many times. The rearrangement joins TRBV24-1 to TRBJ1-5, with a tentative D call TRBD1 (6 bases). CDR3 length: 13 residues. The V and J ends lost 11 bases and 7 bases respectively, with 17 bases between them. The V gene's germline CDR1 is KGHDR and CDR2 SFDVKD. Here the CDR3 DNA reads TGTGCCAGTGCGGGGGGGGCCCAGCAGCCCCAGCATTTT. Protein product: CASAGGAQQPQHF.

The genes are TRBV5-1 and TRBJ1-3, with a tentative D call TRBD1 (6 bases). V was clipped by 0 bases and J by 8 bases, with 6 bases between them. The germline gives CDR1 SGHRS, CDR2 YFSETQ. The CDR3 contains 12 residues. The CDR3 bases are TGCGCCAGCAGCTTGGAGGGGGACACCATATATTTT. Translating it yields CASSLEGDTIYF. Full variable domain (rest looked up from reference TRBV5-1 and TRBJ1-3): KAGVTQTPRYLIKTRGQQVTLSCSPISGHRSVSWYQQTPGQGLQFLFEYFSETQRNKGNFPGRFSGRQFSNSRSEMNVSTLELGDSALYLCASSLEGDTIYFGEGSWLTVV.

The chain has TRBV19 and TRBJ2-5; tentatively, D is TRBD1 or TRBD2 (5 bases each). The CDR3 length is 12 residues. V was cut by 8 bases and J by 6 bases, with 13 bases left in between. CDR1 is LNHDA, CDR2 SQIVND, per germline (reference sequence). The chain's CDR3 is CASGGRGQTQYF. The CDR3 bases are TGTGCCAGTGGAGGTAGGGGACAGACCCAGTACTTC.

Ten or more counts support this clonotype. This chain links TRBV7-2 with TRBJ1-5; D might be TRBD1 (6 bases). The germline V and J ends were trimmed by 1 base and 7 bases, with 14 bases remaining between them. CDR3 length equals 15 residues. Germline V gives CDR1 SGHTA, CDR2 FQGNSA. The CDR3: CASSLDVGARQPQHF. CDR3 nucleotide sequence: TGTGCCAGCAGCTTAGATGTGGGGGCGCGGCAGCCCCAGCATTTT.

The chain recombines TRBV7-3 with TRBJ2-2; the D gene is possibly TRBD2 (6 bases). Germline V gene data show CDR1 as SGHTA and CDR2 as FQGTGA. V gave up 5 bases and J gave up 3 bases, with 19 bases separating them. This CDR3 has 17 residues. CDR3 loop: CASSTLRETRYTGELFF. The CDR3, as DNA: TGTGCCAGCAGCACCCTCCGTGAGACTAGATACACCGGGGAGCTGTTTTTT.

This clonotype was observed many times. The chain employs TRBV29-1 and TRBJ2-5; D may be TRBD1 (6 bases). V lost 1 base to trimming and J lost 1 base, with 16 bases between them. CDR1 is SQVTM, CDR2 ANQGSEA, per germline. This CDR3 spans 16 amino acids. The CDR3 region is CSVEAGATITQETQYF. The CDR3 nucleotides read TGCAGCGTTGAAGCAGGGGCGACAATCACCCAAGAGACCCAGTACTTC.

This clonotype was recorded a few times. The chain uses TRBV7-3 and TRBJ2-7; the match to TRBD1 covers 10 bases. Germline values: CDR1 SGHTA, CDR2 FQGTGA. The length of the CDR3 is 15 residues. Germline trimming cut 5 bases from V and 5 bases from J; bases unmatched to any gene: 9. Written as DNA, the CDR3 is TGTGCCAGCAGCGCCTCCGGGACAGGGGTCCACGAGCAGTACTTC. It encodes CASSASGTGVHEQYF.

The chain combines TRBV6-1 with TRBJ2-2, with TRBD2 matching 7 bases. This CDR3 region has 14 residues. The V and J ends lost 8 bases and 5 bases, in that order; junction bases with no gene match: 8. CDR1 MNHNS and CDR2 SASEGT come from the germline V gene. CDR3 sequence reads: CASGELAETGELFF. CDR3 coding DNA: TGTGCCAGCGGGGAGCTAGCGGAGACCGGGGAGCTGTTTTTT.

The sample holds a few counts of this clonotype. The rearrangement uses TRBV6-5 and TRBJ1-2; the match to TRBD1 covers 7 bases. Germline assignment: CDR1 MNHEY and CDR2 SVGAGI. The CDR3 has 16 amino acids. The V gene end was trimmed by 6 bases and the J gene end by 3 bases; junction bases not matched to a gene: 13. CDR3 sequence (DNA): TGTGCCAGCAGCACAGGGGCCGCAATTCGGTACTATGGCTACACCTTC. Its protein is CASSTGAAIRYYGYTF.

In this sample, this clonotype turned up many times. The rearrangement uses TRBV7-9 and TRBJ1-1; D may be TRBD1 (5 bases). V dropped 5 bases and J dropped 3 bases, with 13 bases sitting between them. Germline CDR1 is SEHNR and CDR2 is FQNEAQ (reference sequence). This CDR3 has 14 amino acids. CDR3 protein: CASSRLGEHTEAFF. CDR3 nucleotides: TGTGCCAGCAGCCGCCTGGGGGAACACACTGAAGCTTTCTTT.

This clonotype occurred many times. The chain recombines TRBV25-1 with TRBJ1-6, with D uncertain. This CDR3 is built from 14 residues. Germline V lookup: CDR1 MGHDK, CDR2 SYGVNS. V was shortened by 3 bases and J by 10 bases, with 13 bases between the two germline ends. Here the CDR3 reads CASSEYGIPSPLHF. The CDR3, as DNA: TGTGCCAGCAGTGAGTACGGAATTCCGTCACCCCTCCACTTT.

In this sample, this clonotype turned up a few times. The chain recombines TRBV5-1 with TRBJ1-1; TRBD1 aligns across 7 bases. Trimming took 4 bases from V and 2 from J; bases not matched to a gene: 14. Germline V gene data show CDR1 as SGHRS and CDR2 as YFSETQ. The CDR3 loop spans 17 amino acids. CDR3 loop: CASSIYPPGQINTEAFF. The CDR3 nucleotides read TGCGCCAGCAGCATCTACCCGCCGGGACAGATTAACACTGAAGCTTTCTTT.

The J gene is TRBJ1-2, the V gene TRBV12-3 or TRBV12-4; TRBD1 is a possible D gene (6 bases). The CDR3 runs 13 residues. V was clipped by 3 bases and J by 5 bases, with 10 bases between them. The DNA of the CDR3 is TGTGCCAGCAGTTTCAGGGGAGGGTATGGCTACACCTTC. Its protein is CASSFRGGYGYTF.

The table lists this clonotype with a few counts. This chain links TRBV2 with TRBJ2-5, with a weak D call TRBD2 (6 bases). Trimming shortened V by 4 bases and J by 6 bases, and 15 bases separated the two germline ends. There are 14 residues in the CDR3. Germline assignment: CDR1 SNHLY and CDR2 FYNNEI. The CDR3 reads CASSAYGSWKTQYF. DNA for the CDR3: TGTGCCAGCAGTGCTTACGGGAGTTGGAAGACCCAGTACTTC.

This chain connects TRBV2 to TRBJ2-7; possibly TRBD1 for D (6 bases). The CDR3 covers 13 residues. The V end was cut by 7 bases, the J end by 0 bases, with 10 bases between. Looked up from germline, CDR1 is SNHLY and CDR2 is FYNNEI. The CDR3, as DNA: TGTGCCAGCATCGAGGGGGACTCCTACGAGCAGTACTTC. It yields the protein CASIEGDSYEQYF.

This chain joins TRBV6-5 and TRBJ2-7, with TRBD2 identical over 8 bases. The germline V gene encodes CDR1 MNHEY and CDR2 SVGAGI. With 10 bases clipped from V and 4 bases from J, the junction kept 3 bases outside the gene matches. This CDR3 has 11 residues. The DNA of the CDR3 is TGTGCCACCAGCGGGAGTTACGAGCAGTACTTC. Translated: CATSGSYEQYF.

This clonotype turned up a few times. The rearrangement joins TRBV12-3 or TRBV12-4 to TRBJ1-5, with D maybe TRBD1 (5 bases). Trimming stripped 1 base from V and 6 bases from J, with 10 bases between. The CDR3 contains 14 residues. CDR3 in DNA: TGTGCCAGCAGTTTAGTAGGGGATCGTCAGCCCCAGCATTTT. It encodes CASSLVGDRQPQHF.

V gene TRBV7-9 combines with J gene TRBJ1-5; 7 nucleotides line up with TRBD1. The germline gives CDR1 SEHNR, CDR2 FQNEAQ (reference sequence). With V trimmed by 5 bases and J by 4 bases, 8 bases remained unmatched. This CDR3 spans 15 amino acids. The CDR3 DNA reads as TGTGCCAGCAGCCCTCCGGGACAGCCAAATCAGCCCCAGCATTTT. It yields the protein CASSPPGQPNQPQHF.

A note on this clonotype: This likely comes from a read error, as the CDR3 has no conserved phenylalanine or tryptophan at its end. The chain carries TRBV11-2 and TRBJ1-1; tentatively, D is TRBD1 (5 bases). V was pared by 7 bases and J by 7 bases, with 16 bases between. The CDR3 spans 13 residues. Germline V gene data show CDR1 as SGHAT and CDR2 as FQNNGV. The CDR3 here is CASTRPGGNEAFS. CDR3 coding DNA: TGTGCCAGCACCCGCCCGGGGGGGAATGAAGCTTTCTCT.

This chain joins TRBV9 and TRBJ1-6, with a weak D call TRBD1 (5 bases). Germline lookup yields CDR1 SGDLS and CDR2 YYNGEE. Trimming took off 10 bases at V and 5 bases at J, with 7 bases between the two ends. This CDR3 has 11 residues. CDR3 nucleotide sequence: TGTGCCTCGGGGGATAATTCACCCCTCCACTTT. Amino acid sequence: CASGDNSPLHF.